This TCR beta chain stems from a study of T cells in Graves' hyperthyroidism and ophthalmopathy. CDR1 is DFQATT, CDR2 SNEGSKA, per germline (reference sequence). The CDR3 consists of 16 residues. V shed 4 bases and J shed 2 bases, with 17 bases lying between them. The study left out patients who had uncontrolled infection, other autoimmune disease, pregnancy or lactation. What was amplified from RNA transcripts were TCR beta CDR3 regions. The HTBI primer set was used in a first-round RT-PCR of the TCR CDR3. TCRdb called the multiplex PCR reads again in MiXCR, with one record for every CDR3 protein. The table includes fewer than 650,000 distinct CDR3 sequences, about 45% detected once. This clonotype appeared many times.

This chain connects TRBV20-1 to TRBJ2-2, with TRBD1 as a possible D gene (5 bases). This TCR came from an adult woman with Graves' disease, either hyperthyroidism or ophthalmopathy (not recorded which). The sample taken for sequencing was peripheral blood or thyroid tissue (not recorded which). CDR3 sequence (DNA): TGCAGTGCTACAATCGGACACCTGCTTAACACCGGGGAGCTGTTTTTT. Translated: CSATIGHLLNTGELFF.